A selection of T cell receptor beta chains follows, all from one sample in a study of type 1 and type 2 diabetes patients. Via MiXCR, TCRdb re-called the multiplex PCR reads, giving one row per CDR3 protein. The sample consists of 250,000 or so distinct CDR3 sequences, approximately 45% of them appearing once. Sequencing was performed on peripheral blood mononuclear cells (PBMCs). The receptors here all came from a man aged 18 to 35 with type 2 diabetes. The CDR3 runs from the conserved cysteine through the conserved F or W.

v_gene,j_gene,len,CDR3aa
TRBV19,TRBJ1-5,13,CATKGQVDQPQHF
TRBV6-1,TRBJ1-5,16,CASSDGGTGRGQPQHF
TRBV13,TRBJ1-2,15,CASSSDRPGNYGYTF
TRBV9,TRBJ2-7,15,CASSVDPGSIYEQYF
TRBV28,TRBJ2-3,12,CASSRNTDTQYF
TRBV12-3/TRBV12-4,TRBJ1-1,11,CASSFTGEAFF
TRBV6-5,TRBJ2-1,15,CASSQTTPGSNEQFF
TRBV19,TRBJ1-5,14,CASKRGAFNQPQHF
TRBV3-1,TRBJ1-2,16,CASSHAYRAAGYGYTF
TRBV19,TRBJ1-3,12,CASSMAGNTIYF
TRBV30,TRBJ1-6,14,CAWSRMSSGEPLHF
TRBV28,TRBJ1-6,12,CASSLSNSPLHF